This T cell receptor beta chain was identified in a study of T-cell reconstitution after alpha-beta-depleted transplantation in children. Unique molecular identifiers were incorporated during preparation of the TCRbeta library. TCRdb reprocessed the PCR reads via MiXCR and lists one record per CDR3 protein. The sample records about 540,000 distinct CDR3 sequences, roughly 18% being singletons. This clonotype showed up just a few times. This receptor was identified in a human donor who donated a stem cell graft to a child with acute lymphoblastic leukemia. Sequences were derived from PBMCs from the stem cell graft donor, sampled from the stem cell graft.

In DNA form, the CDR3 reads TGTGCCAGCAGCTGCCCCTTAGGGGGGTGCACTGAAGCTTTCTTT. It yields the protein CASSCPLGGCTEAFF. This chain uses TRBV7-9 with TRBJ1-1, with a tentative D call TRBD1 (6 bases). Trimming took off 4 bases at V and 4 bases at J, with 16 bases between the two ends. The CDR3 sequence is 15 residues long. Germline CDR1 and CDR2: SEHNR and FQNEAQ (reference sequence).